This T cell receptor beta chain derives from a study of T cell repertoires in aging, cancer and after chemotherapy. As for the study in general: Six age groups, ranging from 30 or younger to 70 or older, included the donors. The full dataset contained about 10 million TCR reads.

The V gene's germline CDR1 is WNHNN and CDR2 SYGVQD (reference sequence). Losses at the gene ends were 4 bases for V and 4 bases for J; bases not matched to a gene: 9. The CDR3 contains 16 residues. Multiplex touch-down PCR with TRB-A/B primers amplified rearranged V-D-J TRB sequences. Via MiXCR, TCRdb re-called the multiplex PCR reads, giving one row per CDR3 protein. The sample shows 2,000 or so distinct CDR3 sequences, roughly 32% of them seen only once. Study-level results: In each cancer cohort, median generation probability increased across chemotherapy, suggesting thymic output rebounded.

The template was genomic DNA from peripheral blood, not RNA. Of note for this clonotype: The target antigen is unknown.

What was sequenced was blood. V is TRBV10-1 and J is TRBJ1-1, with TRBD1 identical over 10 bases. The TCR comes from a human donor with a blood cancer. The CDR3 coding sequence is TGCGCCAGCAGTGGAGTGGGACAGGGGATGATCACTGAAGCTTTCTTT. It yields the protein CASSGVGQGMITEAFF.